A selection of T cell receptor beta chains follows, all from one sample in a study of molecular identifiers for immune sequencing clone quantification. TCRdb analysed the PCR reads with MiXCR anew, one entry per CDR3 protein. The sample shows over 300,000 distinct CDR3 sequences, under 25% of them seen only once. Sequencing was performed on naive CD8+ T cells from blood, with Jurkat cell RNA spiked in. Source of these receptors: a human donor in good health. Some libraries in this study had Jurkat cell RNA spiked in. Each CDR3 is given with its conserved first and last residue. A D gene is named only where the DNA matches it firmly. Clone size appears in some rows only: once, few, many, or a class for an expanded clone.

j_call: TRBJ2-5; v_call: TRBV12-3/TRBV12-4; clone_size: many; d_call: NA; cdr3_aa: CASSLDRAGQETQYF; cdr3_nt: TGTGCCAGCAGTTTAGATAGGGCAGGGCAAGAGACCCAGTACTTC
j_call: TRBJ2-7; v_call: TRBV4-3; clone_size: few; d_call: TRBD1; cdr3_aa: CASSQNRQGIVPYEQYF; cdr3_nt: TGCGCCAGCAGCCAGAATCGACAGGGAATCGTCCCCTACGAGCAGTACTTC
j_call: TRBJ1-1; v_call: TRBV6-6; clone_size: many; d_call: NA; cdr3_aa: CASTFSEFTEAFF; cdr3_nt: TGTGCCAGCACGTTCTCGGAATTCACTGAAGCTTTCTTT
j_call: TRBJ2-3; v_call: TRBV18; clone_size: many; d_call: NA; cdr3_aa: CASSADPTDTQYF; cdr3_nt: TGTGCCAGCTCAGCGGATCCGACAGATACGCAGTATTTT
j_call: TRBJ1-5; v_call: TRBV20-1; clone_size: NA; d_call: TRBD1; cdr3_aa: CSLRGGGDQPPHF; cdr3_nt: TGCAGTCTCAGGGGGGGCGGGGATCAGCCCCCGCATTTT
j_call: TRBJ2-1; v_call: TRBV18; clone_size: NA; d_call: TRBD1; cdr3_aa: CASSSQSRTGDERFF; cdr3_nt: TGTGCCAGCTCATCACAGTCGAGGACAGGCGATGAGCGGTTCTTC
j_call: TRBJ2-2; v_call: TRBV9; clone_size: few; d_call: NA; cdr3_aa: CASSVWGTGELFF; cdr3_nt: TGTGCCAGCAGCGTATGGGGGACCGGGGAGCTGTTTTTT
j_call: TRBJ2-7; v_call: TRBV20-1; clone_size: NA; d_call: TRBD2; cdr3_aa: CSARVSGGAVVEQYF; cdr3_nt: TGCAGTGCTAGAGTTAGCGGGGGGGCCGTTGTCGAGCAGTACTTC
j_call: TRBJ2-3; v_call: TRBV14; clone_size: many; d_call: NA; cdr3_aa: CASSQDGGGVRTDTQYF; cdr3_nt: TGTGCCAGCAGCCAAGATGGTGGGGGAGTCCGCACAGATACGCAGTATTTT
j_call: TRBJ2-1; v_call: TRBV3-1; clone_size: NA; d_call: NA; cdr3_aa: CASSQVIATTYNEQFF; cdr3_nt: TGTGCCAGCAGCCAAGTCATAGCGACCACCTACAATGAGCAGTTCTTC
j_call: TRBJ1-5; v_call: TRBV19; clone_size: many; d_call: NA; cdr3_aa: CASSIGLGQNNQPQHF; cdr3_nt: TGTGCCAGTAGTATAGGGCTAGGACAGAACAATCAGCCCCAGCATTTT
j_call: TRBJ1-2; v_call: TRBV19; clone_size: NA; d_call: TRBD1; cdr3_aa: CASSSGRPGQGYGYTF; cdr3_nt: TGTGCCAGTAGTTCTGGGCGGCCCGGACAGGGCTATGGCTACACCTTC
j_call: TRBJ1-2; v_call: TRBV27; clone_size: NA; d_call: NA; cdr3_aa: CASSGTLTNYGYTF; cdr3_nt: TGTGCCAGCAGTGGGACTTTAACTAACTATGGCTACACCTTC
j_call: TRBJ2-4; v_call: TRBV27; clone_size: many; d_call: NA; cdr3_aa: CASSSVAKNIQYF; cdr3_nt: TGTGCCAGCAGTTCGGTAGCCAAAAACATTCAGTACTTC
j_call: TRBJ1-4; v_call: TRBV7-6; clone_size: many; d_call: NA; cdr3_aa: CASSPFATNEKLFF; cdr3_nt: TGTGCCAGCAGCCCCTTTGCAACTAATGAAAAACTGTTTTTT
j_call: TRBJ1-6; v_call: TRBV13; clone_size: many; d_call: NA; cdr3_aa: CASSPGRGTPDF; cdr3_nt: TGTGCCAGCAGCCCAGGCCGAGGGACCCCTGACTTT
j_call: TRBJ1-1; v_call: TRBV9; clone_size: NA; d_call: TRBD1; cdr3_aa: CAGARRDRGLNTEAFF; cdr3_nt: TGTGCCGGCGCTCGTAGGGACAGGGGCCTGAACACTGAAGCTTTCTTT
j_call: TRBJ1-5; v_call: TRBV25-1; clone_size: many; d_call: NA; cdr3_aa: CASSTRMGNQPQHF; cdr3_nt: TGTGCCAGCTCGACACGAATGGGCAATCAGCCCCAGCATTTT
j_call: TRBJ1-1; v_call: TRBV7-9; clone_size: many; d_call: NA; cdr3_aa: CASSKPNREAFF; cdr3_nt: TGTGCCAGCAGCAAACCGAACAGGGAAGCTTTCTTT
j_call: TRBJ2-7; v_call: TRBV30; clone_size: few; d_call: TRBD2; cdr3_aa: CAWSVSGGSYEQYF; cdr3_nt: TGTGCCTGGAGTGTTAGCGGGGGTTCCTACGAGCAGTACTTC
j_call: TRBJ2-5; v_call: TRBV29-1; clone_size: few; d_call: NA; cdr3_aa: CSVGNRRETQYF; cdr3_nt: TGCAGCGTTGGAAATCGGCGGGAGACCCAGTACTTC
j_call: TRBJ1-1; v_call: TRBV28; clone_size: many; d_call: NA; cdr3_aa: CASSFRGMTEAFF; cdr3_nt: TGTGCCAGCAGTTTTAGAGGGATGACTGAAGCTTTCTTT
j_call: TRBJ2-7; v_call: TRBV27; clone_size: few; d_call: NA; cdr3_aa: CASSYRGTVYEQYF; cdr3_nt: TGTGCCAGCAGTTACCGTGGGACCGTGTACGAGCAGTACTTC
j_call: TRBJ2-5; v_call: TRBV4-1; clone_size: few; d_call: TRBD1; cdr3_aa: CASSQDPGGPETQYF; cdr3_nt: TGCGCCAGCAGCCAAGATCCAGGGGGCCCAGAGACCCAGTACTTC
j_call: TRBJ2-1; v_call: TRBV3-1; clone_size: few; d_call: TRBD2; cdr3_aa: CASSQDPRGGPYNEQFF; cdr3_nt: TGTGCCAGCAGCCAAGATCCCCGCGGGGGGCCCTACAATGAGCAGTTCTTC
j_call: TRBJ2-7; v_call: TRBV27; clone_size: many; d_call: NA; cdr3_aa: CASSPSRGYEQYF; cdr3_nt: TGTGCCAGCAGTCCCTCCAGAGGCTACGAGCAGTACTTC
j_call: TRBJ1-1; v_call: TRBV11-2; clone_size: few; d_call: TRBD1; cdr3_aa: CASSLGKGQLIEAFF; cdr3_nt: TGTGCCAGCAGCTTAGGCAAGGGACAGCTTATTGAAGCTTTCTTT
j_call: TRBJ2-5; v_call: TRBV4-2; clone_size: NA; d_call: NA; cdr3_aa: CASSQALVGEETQYF; cdr3_nt: TGTGCCAGCAGCCAAGCACTAGTAGGGGAAGAGACCCAGTACTTC
j_call: TRBJ2-6; v_call: TRBV7-9; clone_size: few; d_call: NA; cdr3_aa: CASSLTWGSSGANVLTF; cdr3_nt: TGTGCCAGCAGCTTAACTTGGGGGTCCTCTGGGGCCAACGTCCTGACTTTC
j_call: TRBJ2-5; v_call: TRBV29-1; clone_size: many; d_call: NA; cdr3_aa: CSVRTFQETQYF; cdr3_nt: TGCAGCGTACGGACATTTCAAGAGACCCAGTACTTC
j_call: TRBJ1-2; v_call: TRBV4-3; clone_size: NA; d_call: TRBD1; cdr3_aa: CASSQDRTGGFGYTF; cdr3_nt: TGCGCCAGCAGCCAAGATCGGACAGGGGGCTTTGGCTACACCTTC
j_call: TRBJ2-3; v_call: TRBV7-9; clone_size: many; d_call: TRBD1; cdr3_aa: CASSSGQGNTDTQYF; cdr3_nt: TGTGCCAGCAGCTCCGGACAGGGAAACACAGATACGCAGTATTTT
j_call: TRBJ2-2; v_call: TRBV14; clone_size: many; d_call: NA; cdr3_aa: CASLSSNTGELFF; cdr3_nt: TGTGCCAGCCTATCTTCGAACACCGGGGAGCTGTTTTTT
j_call: TRBJ2-6; v_call: TRBV6-5; clone_size: NA; d_call: NA; cdr3_aa: CASVIGSGAHVLTF; cdr3_nt: TGTGCCAGCGTTATAGGATCTGGGGCCCACGTCCTGACTTTC
j_call: TRBJ2-3; v_call: TRBV6-2/TRBV6-3; clone_size: once; d_call: NA; cdr3_aa: CARRLTYTQYF; cdr3_nt: TGTGCCCGCCGCCTGACTTATACGCAGTATTTT
j_call: TRBJ2-4; v_call: TRBV7-9; clone_size: many; d_call: NA; cdr3_aa: CASSLRDSKGNIQYF; cdr3_nt: TGTGCCAGCAGCCTCCGAGACTCCAAGGGTAACATTCAGTACTTC
j_call: TRBJ2-3; v_call: TRBV7-9; clone_size: few; d_call: NA; cdr3_aa: CATPGAGVTDTQYF; cdr3_nt: TGTGCCACCCCAGGAGCAGGTGTAACAGATACGCAGTATTTT
j_call: TRBJ2-7; v_call: TRBV27; clone_size: NA; d_call: NA; cdr3_aa: CASSSTTGFLVYEQYF; cdr3_nt: TGTGCCAGCAGCTCCACGACCGGATTTTTGGTCTACGAGCAGTACTTC
j_call: TRBJ1-1; v_call: TRBV7-2; clone_size: NA; d_call: NA; cdr3_aa: CASSPLGGGTEAFF; cdr3_nt: TGTGCCAGCAGCCCCCTGGGAGGGGGGACTGAAGCTTTCTTT
j_call: TRBJ1-5; v_call: TRBV30; clone_size: few; d_call: TRBD1; cdr3_aa: CAWSVGTGVQPQHF; cdr3_nt: TGTGCCTGGAGTGTTGGGACAGGGGTTCAGCCCCAGCATTTT
j_call: TRBJ2-3; v_call: TRBV7-9; clone_size: many; d_call: NA; cdr3_aa: CASSHSSADTQYF; cdr3_nt: TGTGCCAGCAGCCACTCGAGCGCAGATACGCAGTATTTT
j_call: TRBJ1-1; v_call: TRBV7-2; clone_size: many; d_call: NA; cdr3_aa: CASSFLTEAFF; cdr3_nt: TGTGCCAGCAGCTTCCTAACTGAAGCTTTCTTT
j_call: TRBJ2-3; v_call: TRBV7-6; clone_size: NA; d_call: TRBD1; cdr3_aa: CASSTRTGDTQYF; cdr3_nt: TGTGCCAGCAGCACTCGGACAGGCGACACGCAGTATTTT
j_call: TRBJ1-1; v_call: TRBV12-3/TRBV12-4; clone_size: few; d_call: NA; cdr3_aa: CASSLNGKVTEAFF; cdr3_nt: TGTGCCAGCAGTTTAAACGGGAAGGTCACTGAAGCTTTCTTT